These T cell receptor beta chains were read from a single sample in a study of control samples from healthy donors and cancer patients. The assay was immunoSEQ multiplex PCR, and TCRdb's table has in-frame clones only and misses some. The table lists roughly 92,000 clones, 86% of them singletons. The sequenced sample was blood. All receptors derive from a woman between 50 and 59 years old in good health. Each CDR3 is given with its conserved first and last residue. A D gene is named only where the DNA matches it firmly. Not all rows give a size; the values are once, few, many and, for expanded clones, a class.

j_call d_call clone_size v_call cdr3_aa cdr3_nt
TRBJ2-5 TRBD2 - TRBV10-1 CASSGMREGGTQYF TGCGCCAGCAGTGGAATGCGGGAGGGAGGGACCCAGTACTTC
TRBJ1-1 - few TRBV5-5 CASSRRTANTEAFF TGTGCCAGCAGCCGCCGGACGGCGAACACTGAAGCTTTCTTT
TRBJ2-5 - - TRBV7-7 CASSLGTAAKETQYF TGTGCCAGCAGCTTAGGGACTGCGGCCAAAGAGACCCAGTACTTC
TRBJ2-1 TRBD2 - TRBV5-1 CASSLELAGGWNEQFF TGCGCCAGCAGCTTGGAATTGGCGGGAGGGTGGAATGAGCAGTTCTTC
TRBJ2-1 TRBD1 once TRBV4-2 CASSQDPGTDSYNEQFF TGTGCCAGCAGCCAAGACCCCGGGACAGACTCCTACAATGAGCAGTTCTTC
TRBJ1-6 - - TRBV7-2 CASTPAPGNSPLHF TGTGCCAGCACCCCAGCCCCGGGAAATTCACCCCTCCACTTT
TRBJ2-3 - - TRBV2 CASSDPLADTQYF TGTGCCAGCAGTGACCCGTTAGCAGATACGCAGTATTTT
TRBJ2-5 TRBD2 - TRBV10-3 CAISESTSGAHETQYF TGTGCCATCAGTGAGTCGACTAGCGGGGCGCACGAGACCCAGTACTTC
TRBJ2-7 - - TRBV19 CASSDPGLHYEQYF TGTGCCAGTAGTGACCCGGGACTGCACTACGAGCAGTACTTC
TRBJ2-2 - - TRBV7-2 CASRVRRTGELFF TGTGCCAGCAGAGTAAGGAGGACCGGGGAGCTGTTTTTT
TRBJ2-4 - - TRBV7-9 CASSHTIYGAKNIQYF TGTGCCAGCAGCCATACGATTTACGGAGCCAAAAACATTCAGTACTTC
TRBJ1-2 - - TRBV7-3 CASSLNPANYGYTF TGTGCCAGCAGCTTAAATCCGGCAAACTATGGCTACACCTTC
TRBJ1-2 TRBD1 - TRBV10-3 CAISVGQGARGDGYTF TGTGCCATCAGTGTCGGACAGGGGGCGAGGGGAGATGGCTACACCTTC
TRBJ1-5 - - TRBV12-5 CASGLRSAEPQHF TGTGCTAGTGGTTTGAGGTCAGCTGAGCCCCAGCATTTT
TRBJ1-1 TRBD1 - TRBV18 CASSARTGNTEAFF TGTGCCAGCTCAGCCCGGACAGGGAACACTGAAGCTTTCTTT
TRBJ2-5 TRBD2 - TRBV7-7 CASRPAGTTQETQYF TGTGCTAGCAGACCGGCCGGGACTACCCAAGAGACCCAGTACTTC
TRBJ2-1 - - TRBV9 CASSVMGGSVGEQFF TGTGCCAGCAGCGTAATGGGGGGCTCAGTCGGGGAGCAGTTCTTC
TRBJ2-1 - - TRBV19 CATRASRLGGWYNEQFF TGTGCCACCCGTGCCTCGAGATTGGGGGGCTGGTACAATGAGCAGTTCTTC
TRBJ2-5 - - TRBV3-1/TRBV3-2 CASSHIIEPRTQYF TGTGCCAGCAGCCATATAATCGAACCGAGGACCCAGTACTTC
TRBJ2-7 TRBD2 once TRBV7-7 CASSKFPGGVAYEQYF TGTGCTAGCAGCAAATTCCCGGGGGGTGTAGCCTACGAGCAGTACTTC
TRBJ1-1 TRBD1 - TRBV19 CASSSWTGRNTEAFF TGTGCCAGTAGTTCATGGACAGGGCGGAACACTGAAGCTTTCTTT
TRBJ2-2 - - TRBV7-2 CASSLAGAGELFF TGTGCCAGCAGCTTAGCTGGGGCGGGGGAGCTGTTTTTT
TRBJ2-5 TRBD2 - TRBV6-4 CASSALAGAQETQYF TGTGCCAGCAGCGCTCTAGCGGGGGCTCAAGAGACCCAGTACTTC
TRBJ1-1 - - TRBV6-2/TRBV6-3 CASSHGLEAFF TGTGCCAGCAGCCACGGACTGGAAGCTTTCTTT
TRBJ2-5 TRBD1 - TRBV19 CASSSTGGGETQYF TGTGCCAGTAGTTCGACAGGGGGCGGAGAGACCCAGTACTTC
TRBJ1-3 TRBD1 - TRBV5-6 CASSRTGNTIYF TGTGCCAGCAGCCGGACAGGGAACACCATATATTTT
TRBJ1-4 TRBD1 - TRBV15 CATSGRTGGLEKLFF TGTGCCACCAGCGGTCGGACAGGGGGATTGGAAAAACTGTTTTTT
TRBJ1-2 TRBD1 once TRBV4-1 CASSQGIGTGVYGYTF TGCGCCAGCAGCCAAGGGATCGGGACAGGGGTCTATGGCTACACCTTC
TRBJ1-5 - - TRBV5-5 CASSPGQSSNQPQHF TGTGCCAGCAGCCCCGGACAGAGCTCCAATCAGCCCCAGCATTTT
TRBJ1-4 - - TRBV2 CASILDPGMDEKLFF TGTGCCAGCATCCTAGACCCGGGAATGGATGAAAAACTGTTTTTT
TRBJ1-2 TRBD1 - TRBV28 CASTLDRGSRGYTF TGTGCCAGCACCCTAGACAGGGGGTCTCGGGGCTACACCTTC
TRBJ2-1 TRBD2 - TRBV6-2/TRBV6-3 CASSTGLAVWGEQFF TGTGCCAGCAGTACCGGACTAGCGGTCTGGGGTGAGCAGTTCTTC
TRBJ1-5 - - TRBV19 CASSMGALAQHF TGTGCCAGTAGTATGGGGGCCCTGGCCCAGCATTTT
TRBJ2-5 - few TRBV7-2 CASSWQTGPETQYF TGTGCCAGCAGCTGGCAAACAGGTCCAGAGACCCAGTACTTC
TRBJ1-3 - - TRBV18 CASSPPQGSGNTIYF TGTGCCAGCTCACCCCCTCAGGGCTCTGGAAACACCATATATTTT
TRBJ2-6 TRBD1 - TRBV7-3 CASSPQGARAGANVLTF TGTGCCAGCAGTCCACAGGGGGCGAGAGCTGGGGCCAACGTCCTGACTTTC
TRBJ1-2 - - TRBV10-3 CAISADDSYGYTF TGTGCCATCAGTGCGGACGATAGCTATGGCTACACCTTC
TRBJ1-1 - - TRBV19 CASSISAGREAFF TGTGCCAGTAGTATATCGGCAGGGAGAGAAGCTTTCTTT
TRBJ1-5 TRBD1 - TRBV5-1 CASRAGGDSNQPQHF TGCGCCAGCAGGGCAGGGGGGGATAGCAATCAGCCCCAGCATTTT
TRBJ2-7 TRBD2 - TRBV5-4 CASSLDPSGGEQYF TGTGCCAGCAGCTTGGATCCTAGCGGGGGCGAGCAGTACTTC
TRBJ2-3 - - TRBV4-3 CASSRQIRTDTQYF TGCGCCAGCAGTAGACAGATCCGAACAGATACGCAGTATTTT
TRBJ1-1 - - TRBV6-6 CASSYRVQIEAFF TGTGCCAGCAGTTACAGGGTTCAAATCGAAGCTTTCTTT
TRBJ2-1 - - TRBV18 CASSPLGGAGIGNEQFF TGTGCCAGCTCACCTCTCGGTGGGGCGGGAATCGGCAATGAGCAGTTCTTC
TRBJ1-2 - few TRBV10-3 CAISEAGNYGYTF TGTGCCATCAGTGAGGCAGGGAACTATGGCTACACCTTC
TRBJ1-2 TRBD1 - TRBV5-4 CASSRRTGVEVGYTF TGTGCCAGCAGCAGACGGACAGGGGTCGAAGTAGGCTACACCTTC
TRBJ2-2 - - TRBV11-3 CASSLVRDTGELFF TGTGCCAGCAGCTTAGTCAGGGACACCGGGGAGCTGTTTTTT
TRBJ1-2 - - TRBV6-6 CASSYPPNMGGGYTF TGTGCCAGCAGTTACCCCCCGAACATGGGCGGAGGCTACACCTTC
TRBJ1-2 TRBD1 - TRBV11-2 CASSPDRVNGYTF TGTGCCAGCAGCCCCGACAGGGTTAATGGCTACACCTTC